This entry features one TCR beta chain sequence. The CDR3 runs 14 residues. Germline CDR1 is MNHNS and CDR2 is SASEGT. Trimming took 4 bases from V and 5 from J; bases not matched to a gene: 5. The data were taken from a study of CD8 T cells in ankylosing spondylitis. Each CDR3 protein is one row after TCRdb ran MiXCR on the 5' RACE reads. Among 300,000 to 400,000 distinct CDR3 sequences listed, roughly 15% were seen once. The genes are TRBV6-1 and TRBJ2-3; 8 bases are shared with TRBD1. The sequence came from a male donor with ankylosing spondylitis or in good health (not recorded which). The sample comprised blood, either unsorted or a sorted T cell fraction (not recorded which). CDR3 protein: CASSARGPKDTQYF. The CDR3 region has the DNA TGTGCCAGCAGTGCCAGGGGGCCGAAAGATACGCAGTATTTT.